Detailed here is one TCR beta chain. Its target is unknown. From germline, CDR1 is LGHNA and CDR2 YNFKEQ. This CDR3 comprises 17 residues. The V gene end was trimmed by 4 bases and the J gene end by 5 bases; junction bases not matched to a gene: 8. MiXCR, applied by TCRdb to the 5' RACE reads, yields one record per CDR3 protein. The table records roughly 510,000 distinct CDR3 sequences, around a sixth of them present only once. The sample belongs to a study of T-cell memory formation after mild COVID-19. Study details: Largely donor-specific TCR clusters were found. Notes on the study in general: Cross-reactive memory appears to have joined, as suggested by some responding clones showing up in pre-infection memory.

This TCR was recovered from an adult woman who had mild COVID-19 (a few samples of this study predate the infection). Cell type and time point are not known. Sequences were obtained from PBMCs or a T cell subset sorted from them (not recorded which). The chain is built from TRBV4-2 and TRBJ2-3; 14 bases align to TRBD2. CDR3 DNA: TGTGCCAGCAGCCGAGATTCCGGGACTAGCGGGAGAGATACGCAGTATTTT. Translating it yields CASSRDSGTSGRDTQYF.